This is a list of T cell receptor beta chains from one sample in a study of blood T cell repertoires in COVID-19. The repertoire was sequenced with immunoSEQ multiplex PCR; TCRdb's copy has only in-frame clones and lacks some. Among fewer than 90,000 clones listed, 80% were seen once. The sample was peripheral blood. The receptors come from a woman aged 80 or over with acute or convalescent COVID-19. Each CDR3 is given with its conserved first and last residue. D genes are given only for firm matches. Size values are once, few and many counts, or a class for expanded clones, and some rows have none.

CASRDRILAYEQYF TGTGCCAGCAGAGACAGGATACTAGCCTACGAGCAGTACTTC NA TRBJ2-7 TRBV6-5 NA
CASSIQGFTDTQYF TGTGCCAGCAGCATTCAGGGGTTTACAGATACGCAGTATTTT NA TRBJ2-3 TRBV9 few
CASSLDGGSDTQYF TGTGCCAGCAGCTTAGACGGAGGGTCAGATACGCAGTATTTT NA TRBJ2-3 TRBV11-3 NA
CASRSGREGGELFF TGTGCCAGCCGTAGCGGGAGGGAAGGCGGGGAGCTGTTTTTT TRBD2 TRBJ2-2 TRBV2 many
CASSFRLAGGETQYF TGTGCCAGCAGCTTCAGACTAGCGGGGGGGGAGACCCAGTACTTC TRBD2 TRBJ2-5 TRBV7-8 few
CASSLAPGYNSPLHF TGTGCCAGCAGCTTAGCGCCGGGCTATAATTCACCCCTCCACTTT NA TRBJ1-6 TRBV7-2 NA
CASSLEGTRSTDTQYF TGTGCCAGCAGCTTGGAAGGGACTAGAAGCACAGATACGCAGTATTTT TRBD2 TRBJ2-3 TRBV5-4 once
CASGQGNTGELFF TGTGCTAGTGGCCAGGGGAACACCGGGGAGCTGTTTTTT NA TRBJ2-2 TRBV12-5 NA
CASSTGTGWDSPLHF TGTGCCAGTAGTACTGGGACAGGGTGGGATTCACCCCTCCACTTT TRBD1 TRBJ1-6 TRBV19 few
CAWSWTEDTEAFF TGTGCCTGGAGTTGGACAGAGGACACTGAAGCTTTCTTT NA TRBJ1-1 TRBV30 NA
CASNTGGGGTGAEQFF TGTGCCAGCAACACGGGGGGCGGCGGGACGGGGGCTGAGCAGTTCTTC NA TRBJ2-1 TRBV2 NA
CASSFEQGVGYEQYF TGTGCCAGCTCTTTTGAACAGGGGGTTGGCTACGAGCAGTACTTC TRBD1 TRBJ2-7 TRBV2 NA
CAWSISGTGNSPLHF TGTGCCTGGAGTATCTCCGGGACAGGGAATTCACCCCTCCACTTT TRBD1 TRBJ1-6 TRBV30 NA
CASRSSRGSQNIQYF TGTGCCAGCAGATCCTCCCGGGGGAGCCAAAACATTCAGTACTTC NA TRBJ2-4 TRBV6-5 NA
CASSLGGTSGGLDTQYF TGTGCCAGCAGCTTAGGGGGGACTAGCGGGGGTCTTGATACGCAGTATTTT TRBD2 TRBJ2-3 TRBV11-3 NA
CASSLFSNQPQHF TGTGCCAGCAGTCTCTTTAGCAATCAGCCCCAGCATTTT NA TRBJ1-5 TRBV12-3/TRBV12-4 NA
CASRPRGGSGGEQFF TGTGCCAGCAGGCCTAGAGGGGGGAGCGGGGGTGAGCAGTTCTTC TRBD2 TRBJ2-1 TRBV27 NA
CASSPLQGPDTEAFF TGTGCCAGCAGCCCCTTACAGGGACCGGACACTGAAGCTTTCTTT NA TRBJ1-1 TRBV7-6 NA
CASRKGRPLDNEQFF TGTGCCAGCCGCAAGGGGAGGCCGCTCGACAATGAGCAGTTCTTC NA TRBJ2-1 TRBV5-5 NA
CASTPGGTNQPQHF TGTGCCAGCACCCCGGGGGGTACGAATCAGCCCCAGCATTTT NA TRBJ1-5 TRBV27 NA
CASSLLGQGEEKLFF TGTGCCAGCAGCTTACTAGGGCAGGGGGAAGAAAAACTGTTTTTT TRBD1 TRBJ1-4 TRBV7-2 NA
CASSWGTSTDTQYF TGTGCCAGCAGCTGGGGGACTAGCACAGATACGCAGTATTTT NA TRBJ2-3 TRBV3-1/TRBV3-2 NA
CASSLKTGTDYNEQFF TGCGCCAGCAGTCTAAAGACAGGGACGGACTACAATGAGCAGTTCTTC TRBD1 TRBJ2-1 TRBV4-1 few
CASSLTGGDTEAFF TGTGCCAGCAGCTTAACCGGAGGGGACACTGAAGCTTTCTTT NA TRBJ1-1 TRBV7-3 NA
CASRDIEETQYF TGCGCCAGCCGGGACATCGAAGAGACCCAGTACTTC NA TRBJ2-5 TRBV5-1 NA
CSAVEPGKNYGYTF TGCAGCGCCGTAGAGCCAGGCAAAAACTATGGCTACACCTTC NA TRBJ1-2 TRBV29-1 NA
CSVLGQGSTGELFF TGCAGCGTTCTCGGACAGGGGTCCACCGGGGAGCTGTTTTTT TRBD1 TRBJ2-2 TRBV29-1 NA
CASKAGTVQHTQYF TGTGCCAGCAAAGCGGGGACCGTCCAACATACGCAGTATTTT TRBD2 TRBJ2-3 TRBV28 NA
CASSQDGVAYSNQPQHF TGCGCCAGCAGCCAAGACGGAGTAGCGTATAGCAATCAGCCCCAGCATTTT NA TRBJ1-5 TRBV4-1 NA
CASSPRSGVRTEAFF TGCGCCAGCAGCCCGCGTTCGGGGGTTAGGACTGAAGCTTTCTTT NA TRBJ1-1 TRBV5-1 NA
CASSTPLRGSYNEQFF TGTGCCAGCAGCACCCCCTTGCGGGGCTCCTACAATGAGCAGTTCTTC NA TRBJ2-1 TRBV7-2 NA
CASSPLAGTSTDTQYF TGTGCCAGCAGTCCCCTAGCGGGAACCTCCACAGATACGCAGTATTTT TRBD2 TRBJ2-3 TRBV27 NA
CASSSGGSGSYNEQFF TGCGCCAGCAGCTCGGGCGGGAGTGGGTCCTACAATGAGCAGTTCTTC TRBD2 TRBJ2-1 TRBV5-1 NA
CASSWSAGEWETQYF TGTGCCAGCAGCTGGTCGGCGGGAGAGTGGGAGACCCAGTACTTC TRBD2 TRBJ2-5 TRBV5-4 NA
CASRQGMNTEAFF TGTGCCAGCAGACAGGGCATGAACACTGAAGCTTTCTTT NA TRBJ1-1 TRBV9 once
CASSFRDRGTDTQYF TGTGCCAGCTCATTCCGGGACAGGGGTACAGATACGCAGTATTTT TRBD1 TRBJ2-3 TRBV18 NA
CASSRDRGRQFF TGTGCCAGTAGCCGGGACAGGGGGAGGCAGTTCTTC TRBD1 TRBJ2-1 TRBV19 NA
CASSEQGPNQPQHF TGTGCCAGTAGTGAACAGGGACCCAATCAGCCCCAGCATTTT NA TRBJ1-5 TRBV19 NA
CAWSVRGSGANVLTF TGTGCCTGGAGTGTACGGGGGTCTGGGGCCAACGTCCTGACTTTC NA TRBJ2-6 TRBV30 few
CASSRRTNREAFF TGTGCCAGCAGCCGAAGGACAAATCGAGAAGCTTTCTTT NA TRBJ1-1 TRBV7-2 NA
CASAGTLRAANYGYTF TGTGCCAGCGCCGGGACTCTCCGGGCAGCTAACTATGGCTACACCTTC NA TRBJ1-2 TRBV3-1/TRBV3-2 NA
CSLRDRDYGYTF TGCAGCCTTCGAGACAGGGATTATGGCTACACCTTC TRBD1 TRBJ1-2 TRBV29-1 NA
CASSQVQGRYEQYF TGTGCCAGCAGCCAAGTACAGGGGCGCTACGAGCAGTACTTC TRBD1 TRBJ2-7 TRBV4-2 NA
CASSLGVRQETQYF TGTGCCAGCAGCTTGGGCGTCAGGCAAGAGACCCAGTACTTC NA TRBJ2-5 TRBV5-8 NA
CASSRPRGLRVADQPQHF TGTGCCAGTAGCCGTCCCAGGGGGCTTAGGGTGGCGGATCAGCCCCAGCATTTT TRBD1 TRBJ1-5 TRBV19 few
CASSPSATNEKLFF TGTGCCAGCTCACCGTCCGCAACTAATGAAAAACTGTTTTTT NA TRBJ1-4 TRBV18 NA